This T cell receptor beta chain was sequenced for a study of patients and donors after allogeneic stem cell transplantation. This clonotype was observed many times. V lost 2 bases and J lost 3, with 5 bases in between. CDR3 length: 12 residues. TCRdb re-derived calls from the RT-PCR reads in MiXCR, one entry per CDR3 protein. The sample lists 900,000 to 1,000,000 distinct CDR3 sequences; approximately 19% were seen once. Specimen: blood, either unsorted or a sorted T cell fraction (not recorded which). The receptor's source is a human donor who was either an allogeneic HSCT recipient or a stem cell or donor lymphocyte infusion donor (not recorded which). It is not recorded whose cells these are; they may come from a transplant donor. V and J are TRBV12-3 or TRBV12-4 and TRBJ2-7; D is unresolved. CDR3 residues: CASSLLGYEQYF. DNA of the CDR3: TGTGCCAGCAGTTTATTGGGCTACGAGCAGTACTTC.